These T cell receptor beta chains were read from a single sample in a study of beta chain features in type 1 diabetes. TCRdb's copy holds only in-frame clones and misses some; the assay was immunoSEQ multiplex PCR. Of fewer than 400,000 clones in the sample, 7% to 9% were seen once. Material: central memory CD4+ T cells from blood. All receptors come from a young woman in good health. Each CDR3 is given with its conserved first and last residue. Each record gives: D gene, clone size, J gene, V gene, CDR3 protein, CDR3 DNA. A D gene is named only where the DNA matches it firmly. Clone size is not always given. Where it is, it says once, few, many or a class for expanded clones.

D: .
size: few
J: TRBJ2-3
V: TRBV2
CDR3: CASNPNRGGSTDTQYF
DNA: TGTGCCAGCAACCCAAACAGGGGGGGATCCACAGATACGCAGTATTTT

D: .
size: few
J: TRBJ2-5
V: TRBV5-1
CDR3: CASSLQETQYF
DNA: TGCGCCAGCAGCTTGCAAGAGACCCAGTACTTC

D: .
size: .
J: TRBJ1-5
V: TRBV2
CDR3: CASGRVDHQPQHF
DNA: TGTGCCAGCGGCAGGGTCGATCATCAGCCCCAGCATTTT

D: .
size: few
J: TRBJ2-5
V: TRBV19
CDR3: CASSIVGGKETQYF
DNA: TGTGCCAGTAGTATAGTTGGTGGGAAAGAGACCCAGTACTTC

D: .
size: many
J: TRBJ2-7
V: TRBV6-1
CDR3: CASSGFWQGSYEQYF
DNA: TGTGCCAGCAGTGGGTTTTGGCAGGGTAGCTACGAGCAGTACTTC

D: .
size: .
J: TRBJ2-7
V: TRBV11-1
CDR3: CASSPAAARPYEQYF
DNA: TGTGCCAGCAGCCCCGCGGCTGCGCGGCCCTACGAGCAGTACTTC

D: TRBD2
size: .
J: TRBJ2-3
V: TRBV13
CDR3: CASSDGTSGSPDTQYF
DNA: TGTGCCAGCAGCGACGGGACTAGCGGGAGCCCAGATACGCAGTATTTT

D: TRBD2
size: .
J: TRBJ2-7
V: TRBV28
CDR3: CASSLRGRVSEQYF
DNA: TGTGCCAGCAGTTTACGCGGGAGGGTAAGCGAGCAGTACTTC

D: .
size: .
J: TRBJ1-2
V: TRBV6-6
CDR3: CASTAHKRSYTF
DNA: TGTGCCAGCACCGCCCACAAGAGGAGCTACACCTTC

D: .
size: .
J: TRBJ1-5
V: TRBV11-2
CDR3: CASSSTQDQPQHF
DNA: TGTGCCAGCAGCTCCACACAGGATCAGCCCCAGCATTTT

D: TRBD2
size: many
J: TRBJ2-1
V: TRBV18
CDR3: CASSPWGRVYNEQFF
DNA: TGTGCCAGCTCACCGTGGGGGAGGGTGTACAATGAGCAGTTCTTC

D: TRBD2
size: few
J: TRBJ2-5
V: TRBV5-1
CDR3: CASSLDASGGWETQYF
DNA: TGCGCCAGCAGCTTGGATGCTAGCGGAGGATGGGAGACCCAGTACTTC

D: .
size: many
J: TRBJ1-3
V: TRBV10-3
CDR3: CAISEQGFSGNTIYF
DNA: TGTGCCATCAGTGAGCAGGGTTTCTCTGGAAACACCATATATTTT

D: TRBD2
size: few
J: TRBJ2-1
V: TRBV7-3
CDR3: CASRAGTSGRNEQFF
DNA: TGTGCCAGCAGAGCCGGGACTAGCGGGAGAAATGAGCAGTTCTTC